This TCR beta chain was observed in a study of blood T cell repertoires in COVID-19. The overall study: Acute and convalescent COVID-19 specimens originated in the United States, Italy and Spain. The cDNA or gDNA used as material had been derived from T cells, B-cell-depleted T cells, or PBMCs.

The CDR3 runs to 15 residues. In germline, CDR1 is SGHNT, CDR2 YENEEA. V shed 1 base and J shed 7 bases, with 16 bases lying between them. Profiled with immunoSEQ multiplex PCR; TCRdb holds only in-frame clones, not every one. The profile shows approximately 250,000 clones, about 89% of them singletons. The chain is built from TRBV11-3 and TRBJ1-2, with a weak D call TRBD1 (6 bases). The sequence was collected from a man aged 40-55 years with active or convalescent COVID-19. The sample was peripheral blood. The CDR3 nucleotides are TGTGCCAGCAGCTTAGTCCCGGGACACCCGGGTGGCTACACCTTC. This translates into CASSLVPGHPGGYTF.